This TCR beta chain originates from a study of blood T cell repertoires in COVID-19. Turning to the study itself: Acute-phase and convalescent COVID-19 samples originated in the United States, Italy and Spain.

Ages ranged from about 18 to 89 years, with residence in 20 to 30 US areas. Categorization into cohorts depended on clinical history that participants reported. As originally analysed: Quantification of nucleated cells was approximated via reference gene primer amplification. Generated by immunoSEQ multiplex PCR, the TCRdb table keeps only in-frame clones and is missing some. From that table come the V and J calls and clone size; the DNA was used to work out D and trimming. The sample lists about 200,000 clones, about 76% occurring once. The material sequenced was PBMCs or T cells enriched from blood (not recorded which). This TCR was recovered from a woman in her fifties or sixties with acute COVID-19.

The CDR3 DNA sequence: TGTGCCAGCAGTTACTCGAACAGGAATGAGCAGTTCTTC. It codes for CASSYSNRNEQFF. The V and J genes are TRBV6-2 or TRBV6-3 and TRBJ2-1; D perhaps matches TRBD1 (5 bases). Trimming took off 0 bases at V and 7 bases at J, with 7 bases between the two ends. CDR1 is MNHEY, CDR2 SVGEGT, per germline. CDR3 length equals 13 residues.